These 5 T cell receptor beta chains originate from one sample sequenced in a study of technical replicates of blood from four donors. Libraries were prepared by immunoSEQ multiplex PCR; TCRdb keeps only in-frame clonotypes and omits some of them. The sample shows 55,000 to 65,000 clones, approximately 86% of them seen only once. The sequenced material came from PBMCs. All receptors come from a human donor in good health. Some clones in this sample may be carry-over from other donors' samples.

V is TRBV7-9 and J is TRBJ2-7, with 7 bases identical to TRBD1. Germline-derived CDR1 and CDR2 are SEHNR and FQNEAQ (reference sequence). This CDR3 is 15 amino acids long. After removal of 1 base from V and 5 bases from J, the junction contained 8 bases not matched to a gene. CDR3 DNA sequence: TGTGCCAGCAGCTTAGTAAGACAGGGAGAACACGAGCAGTACTTC. Its translation: CASSLVRQGEHEQYF.

Of note for this clone: One junction end disagrees with the germline gene, perhaps due to a read error. The chain joins TRBV10-3 to TRBJ2-7, with TRBD2 matching 10 bases. The V gene's germline CDR1 is ENHRY and CDR2 SYGVKD. CDR3 length equals 14 residues. CDR3 DNA sequence: TGTGCCATCAGTGACCCGGCTAGCGGGGGCCCGTTTTTGTTC. Amino acid sequence: CAISDPASGGPFLF.

V is TRBV6-5 and J is TRBJ2-1; perhaps TRBD2 as D (5 bases). This CDR3 comprises 12 residues. The germline V and J ends were trimmed by 0 bases and 8 bases, with 5 bases remaining between them. Germline V CDR1 and CDR2: MNHEY, SVGAGI. DNA for the CDR3: TGTGCCAGCAGTTACTCCGGGGATGAGCAGTTCTTC. Translation gives CASSYSGDEQFF.

The rearrangement joins TRBV4-1 to TRBJ2-6, with 12 bases lining up with TRBD1. The CDR3 has 17 amino acids. The V segment lost 4 bases and the J segment 4 bases; nucleotides outside the gene matches: 5. In germline, CDR1 is MGHRA, CDR2 YSYEKL. The CDR3 DNA follows: TGCGCCAGCAGCCCGGGACAGGGGGCAAGGGGGGCCAACGTCCTGACTTTC. This translates into CASSPGQGARGANVLTF.

This clone was found once. The chain couples TRBV7-2 to TRBJ2-5; 9 bases line up with TRBD2. The ends lost 6 bases at V and 4 bases at J; junction bases unmatched: 3. Germline loops: CDR1 SGHTA, CDR2 FQGNSA. The CDR3 runs 13 residues. CDR3 residues: CASRGLAAETQYF. CDR3 DNA: TGTGCCAGCAGGGGACTAGCCGCAGAGACCCAGTACTTC.